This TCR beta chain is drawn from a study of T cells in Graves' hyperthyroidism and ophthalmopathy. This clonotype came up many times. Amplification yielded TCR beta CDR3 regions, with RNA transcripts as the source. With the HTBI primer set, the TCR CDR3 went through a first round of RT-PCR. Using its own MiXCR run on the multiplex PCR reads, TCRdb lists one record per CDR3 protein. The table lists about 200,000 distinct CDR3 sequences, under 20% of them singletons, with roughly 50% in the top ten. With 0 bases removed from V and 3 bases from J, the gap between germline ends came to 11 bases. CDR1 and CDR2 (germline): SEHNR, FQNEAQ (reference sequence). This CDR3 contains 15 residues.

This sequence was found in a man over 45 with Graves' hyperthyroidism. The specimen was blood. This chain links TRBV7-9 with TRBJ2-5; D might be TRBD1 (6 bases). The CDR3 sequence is CASSLARTVKETQYF. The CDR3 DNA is TGTGCCAGCAGCTTAGCTCGGACAGTCAAAGAGACCCAGTACTTC.